The 18 T cell receptor beta chains below all came from one sample that was sequenced in a study of T cell repertoires in cytomegalovirus infection. TCRdb independently ran MiXCR on the reads; one entry per CDR3 protein. Among 210,000 or so distinct CDR3 sequences, approximately 7% were seen once, and the ten largest hold more than 5.5%. Source material: PBMCs. The receptor set was obtained from a human donor in good health (CMV status not recorded). Some clones in this sample may be carry-over from other donors' samples.

This clonotype was seen at least ten times. This rearrangement joins TRBV7-9 to TRBJ1-5; 8 nucleotides match TRBD1. Germline lookup yields CDR1 SEHNR and CDR2 FQNEAQ (reference sequence). This CDR3 has 16 residues. The V segment lost 5 bases and the J segment 6 bases; nucleotides outside the gene matches: 12. In nucleotides, the CDR3 is TGTGCCAGCAGCCCACCCGGACAGGGAAACAGTCAGCCCCAGCATTTT. It is translated as CASSPPGQGNSQPQHF.

This clonotype was seen many times. The chain carries TRBV5-1 and TRBJ1-5; possibly TRBD1 for D (6 bases). CDR1 is SGHRS, CDR2 YFSETQ, per germline. The V and J ends lost 4 bases and 5 bases respectively, with 16 bases between them. This CDR3 region has 15 residues. The CDR3 region is CASSRVGAGDQPQHF. CDR3 DNA sequence: TGCGCCAGCAGCCGCGTGGGTGCAGGGGATCAGCCCCAGCATTTT.

This clonotype was detected many times. The gene calls are TRBV6-2 or TRBV6-3 and TRBJ2-1; either TRBD1 or TRBD2 may fit D (5 bases each). This CDR3 region has 16 residues. V shed 4 bases and J shed 1 base, with 14 bases lying between them. CDR1 is MNHEY and CDR2 is SVGEGT in the germline V gene. The CDR3 DNA follows: TGTGCCAGCAGTTCATCCGGGACCCTTTCCTACAATGAGCAGTTCTTC. Translation: CASSSSGTLSYNEQFF.

This clonotype was seen at least ten times. The chain employs TRBV7-2 and TRBJ1-1; 7 nucleotides match TRBD1. There are 16 residues in the CDR3. Per the germline V gene, CDR1 is SGHTA and CDR2 is FQGNSA. After removal of 5 bases from V and 4 bases from J, the junction contained 13 bases not matched to a gene. In DNA, the CDR3 is TGTGCCAGCAGCCCGCAGGGGGGGCTCAGCGGCACTGAAGCTTTCTTT. It specifies CASSPQGGLSGTEAFF.

This clonotype was found many times. The chain is built from TRBV5-6 and TRBJ2-7; D not resolved. CDR3 length: 14 residues. The germline V gene has CDR1 SGHDT and CDR2 YYEEEE. Trimming took off 0 bases at V and 2 bases at J, with 9 bases between the two ends. DNA of the CDR3: TGTGCCAGCAGCTTGGAGGATGGGGCCTACGAGCAGTACTTC. Its translation: CASSLEDGAYEQYF.

This clonotype appeared many times. The chain couples TRBV4-2 to TRBJ1-2; D uncertain. Germline V gene data show CDR1 as LGHNA and CDR2 as YNFKEQ. This CDR3 is built from 15 residues. V lost 0 bases, J lost 7 bases, and 15 bases lay in between. The CDR3 nucleotides read TGTGCCAGCAGCCAAGAATCTAAGGGAGGTGGTGGCTACACCTTC. As protein: CASSQESKGGGGYTF.

There are many counts of this clonotype. This chain connects TRBV7-2 to TRBJ2-7; D not resolved. V shed 5 bases and J shed 12 bases, with 14 bases lying between them. The CDR3 contains 11 residues. Germline CDR1 SGHTA, CDR2 FQGNSA. The CDR3: CASSTGRVGYF. CDR3 DNA sequence: TGTGCCAGCAGCACCGGACGGGTGGGGTACTTC.

This clonotype was counted ten times or more. The V call is TRBV5-5, the J call TRBJ1-2; D gene unclear. Per germline, CDR1 SGHKS and CDR2 YYEKEE (reference sequence). The ends were cut back, 3 bases at V and 6 bases at J, with 15 bases in the middle. The CDR3 runs 14 residues. DNA for the CDR3: TGTGCCAGCAGCTCGTGGACCCGCGGGGATGGCTACACCTTC. Its translation: CASSSWTRGDGYTF.

This clonotype was seen at least ten times. This chain uses TRBV20-1 with TRBJ2-5, with TRBD1 identical over 7 bases. CDR1 and CDR2 (germline): DFQATT, SNEGSKA (reference sequence). There are 14 residues in the CDR3. The CDR3 region is CRPTGDSDQETQYF. For the CDR3, the DNA is TGCAGACCAACCGGGGACAGTGACCAAGAGACCCAGTACTTC.

This clonotype was detected many times. The chain has TRBV15 and TRBJ2-3; D gene unclear. Trimming stripped 4 bases from V and 4 bases from J, with 6 bases between. Germline values: CDR1 LNHNV, CDR2 YYDKDF (reference sequence). The CDR3 sequence is 12 residues long. CDR3 in amino acids: CATSTRSDTQYF. DNA of the CDR3: TGTGCCACCAGCACCAGATCAGATACGCAGTATTTT.

This clonotype has a count of ten or more. This chain links TRBV20-1 with TRBJ1-5, with TRBD1 as a possible D gene (6 bases). The CDR3 sequence is 13 residues long. Deletions cut 2 bases from V and 7 bases from J, with 12 bases between. CDR1 and CDR2 from the germline V gene are DFQATT and SNEGSKA (reference sequence). The CDR3 here is CSARRTGSQPQHF. In nucleotides, the CDR3 is TGCAGTGCTAGACGCACAGGGTCCCAGCCCCAGCATTTT.

In this sample, this clonotype turned up many times. The chain employs TRBV7-9 and TRBJ1-5; TRBD1 matches 9 bases. Germline V gene data show CDR1 as SEHNR and CDR2 as FQNEAQ (reference sequence). Trimming cost V 6 bases and J 16 bases; bases outside gene matches: 7. This CDR3 is 11 amino acids long. In DNA form, the CDR3 reads TGTGCCAGCAGTTCGACAGGGGGGGTACATTTT. It codes for CASSSTGGVHF.

This clonotype was recorded at least ten times. The chain links TRBV7-2 to TRBJ1-2; no definite D call. V was shortened by 1 base and J by 4 bases, with 16 bases between the two germline ends. The CDR3 consists of 16 residues. The germline V gene encodes CDR1 SGHTA and CDR2 FQGNSA. The CDR3 loop is CASSLGMAGGAYGYTF. As DNA, the CDR3 is TGTGCCAGCAGCTTAGGGATGGCAGGTGGAGCCTATGGCTACACCTTC.

Many counts were recorded for this clonotype. The chain has TRBV12-3 or TRBV12-4 and TRBJ1-5; weak D call: TRBD1 (6 bases). CDR3 size: 15 residues. Trimming stripped 6 bases from V and 3 bases from J, with 15 bases between. CDR3: CASSSEGQPNQPQHF. The CDR3 bases are TGTGCCAGCAGCTCAGAGGGACAACCCAATCAGCCCCAGCATTTT.

This clonotype has at least ten counts. This rearrangement joins TRBV5-5 to TRBJ2-7; TRBD1 agrees at 8 bases. The CDR3 spans 15 residues. Trimming took 1 base from V and 4 from J; bases not matched to a gene: 7. Germline V gene sequence: CDR1 SGHKS, CDR2 YYEKEE (reference sequence). CDR3 residues: CASSLIQGQGYEQYF. The CDR3 region has the DNA TGTGCCAGCAGCTTGATCCAAGGACAGGGATACGAGCAGTACTTC.

This clonotype was found many times. The chain joins TRBV7-8 to TRBJ2-5, with unresolved D. The CDR3 is 12 residues long. CDR1 and CDR2 from the germline V gene are SGHVS and FQNEAQ. V was cut by 0 bases and J by 8 bases, with 7 bases left in between. The CDR3 loop reads CASSLALITQYF. For the CDR3, the DNA is TGTGCCAGCAGCTTAGCGCTTATAACCCAGTACTTC.

The table lists this clonotype with many counts. The genes are TRBV7-3 and TRBJ2-3, with 9 bases aligning to TRBD2. Germline assignment: CDR1 SGHTA and CDR2 FQGTGA. J gave up 4 bases and V 2 bases, and 4 bases lay outside the gene matches. This CDR3 is 15 amino acids long. CDR3 sequence reads: CASSLGGGGPDTQYF. CDR3 nucleotide sequence: TGTGCCAGCAGCTTAGGCGGGGGGGGCCCAGATACGCAGTATTTT.

This clonotype was counted ten times or more. The CDR3 region is CASSILGQGNLGNEQFF. CDR3 nucleotide sequence: TGTGCCAGCAGTATCCTGGGACAGGGGAATTTGGGCAATGAGCAGTTCTTC. The rearrangement uses TRBV28 and TRBJ2-1, with 10 bases matching TRBD1. Germline CDR1 is MDHEN and CDR2 is SYDVKM. The CDR3 totals 17 residues. Losses at the gene ends were 5 bases for V and 6 bases for J; bases not matched to a gene: 13.